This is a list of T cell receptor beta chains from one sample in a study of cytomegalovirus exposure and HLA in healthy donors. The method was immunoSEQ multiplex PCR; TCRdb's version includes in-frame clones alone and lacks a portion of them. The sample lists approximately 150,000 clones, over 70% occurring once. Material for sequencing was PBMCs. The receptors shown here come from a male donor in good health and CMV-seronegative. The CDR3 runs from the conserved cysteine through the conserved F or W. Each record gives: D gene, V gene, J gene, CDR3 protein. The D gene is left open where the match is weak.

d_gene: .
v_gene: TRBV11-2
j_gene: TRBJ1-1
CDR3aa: CASSLGRNRGDLNTEAFF

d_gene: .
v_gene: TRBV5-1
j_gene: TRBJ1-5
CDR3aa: CASSLSGQLNQPQHF

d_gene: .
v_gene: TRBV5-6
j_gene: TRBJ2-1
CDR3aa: CASSLTGRTAYNEQFF

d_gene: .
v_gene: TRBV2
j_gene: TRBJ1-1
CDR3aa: CASSGSRGYTEAFF

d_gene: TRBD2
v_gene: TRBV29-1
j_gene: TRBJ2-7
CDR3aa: CSVVQGVGGGYEQYF

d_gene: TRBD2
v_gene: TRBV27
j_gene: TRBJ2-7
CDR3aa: CASSLKGLAGYGSYEQYF

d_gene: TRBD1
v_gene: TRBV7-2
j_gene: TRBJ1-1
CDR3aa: CASSPGGGGMNTEAFF

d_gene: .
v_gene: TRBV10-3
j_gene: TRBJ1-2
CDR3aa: CAISPSGVTGGYGYTF

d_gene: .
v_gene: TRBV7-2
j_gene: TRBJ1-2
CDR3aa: CASSLGDFLHYGYTF

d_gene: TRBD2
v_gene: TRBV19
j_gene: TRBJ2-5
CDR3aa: CASSAPAGRGGRETQYF

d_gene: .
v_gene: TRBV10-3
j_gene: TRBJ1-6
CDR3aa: CAISGTDSPLHF

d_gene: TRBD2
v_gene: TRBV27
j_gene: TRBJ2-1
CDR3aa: CASSLTGGGNEQFF

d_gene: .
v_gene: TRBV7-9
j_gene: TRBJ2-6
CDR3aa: CASSLTSLGSGANVLTF

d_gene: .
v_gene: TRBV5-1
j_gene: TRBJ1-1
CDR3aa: CASSLIRGAQNTEAFF

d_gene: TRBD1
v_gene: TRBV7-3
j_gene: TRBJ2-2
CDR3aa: CASSPDRGPAGELFF

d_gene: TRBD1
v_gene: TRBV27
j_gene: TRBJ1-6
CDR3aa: CASTSTGGYNSPLHF

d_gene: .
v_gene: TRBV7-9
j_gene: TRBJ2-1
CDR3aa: CASSRARTIFNEQFF

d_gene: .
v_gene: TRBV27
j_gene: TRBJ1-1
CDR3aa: CASRMLDSTNTEAFF

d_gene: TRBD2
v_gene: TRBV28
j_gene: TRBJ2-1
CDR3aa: CASSFIGAGLVNNEQFF

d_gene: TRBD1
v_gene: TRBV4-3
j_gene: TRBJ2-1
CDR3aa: CASSPSPGQGPYNEQFF

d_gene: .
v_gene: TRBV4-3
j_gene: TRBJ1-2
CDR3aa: CASSQVLPPKTYGYTF

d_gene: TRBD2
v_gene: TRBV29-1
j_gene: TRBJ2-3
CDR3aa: CSVASGGQLGSTDTQYF

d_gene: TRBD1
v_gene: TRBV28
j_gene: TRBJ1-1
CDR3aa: CASAVSNRGAFF

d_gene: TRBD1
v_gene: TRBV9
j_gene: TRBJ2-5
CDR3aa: CASNRGQAQETQYF

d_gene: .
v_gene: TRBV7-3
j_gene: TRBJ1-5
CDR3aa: CASSRSGGGSNQPQHF

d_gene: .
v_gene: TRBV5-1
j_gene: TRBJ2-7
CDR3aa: CASSPSSYEQYF

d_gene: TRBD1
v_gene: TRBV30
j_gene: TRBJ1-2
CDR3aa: CAWNRGANYGYTF

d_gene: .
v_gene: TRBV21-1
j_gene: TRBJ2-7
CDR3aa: CATEQGRDEQYF

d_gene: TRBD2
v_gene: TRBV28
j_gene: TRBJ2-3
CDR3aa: CASSYRPRGGSTQYF

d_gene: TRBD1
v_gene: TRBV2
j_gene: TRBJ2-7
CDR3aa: CASSTTGLDEQYF

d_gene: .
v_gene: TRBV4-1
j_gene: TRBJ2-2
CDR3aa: CASSQDPGEHGELFF

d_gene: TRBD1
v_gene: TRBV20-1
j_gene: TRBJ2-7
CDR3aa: CSANRGSEQYF

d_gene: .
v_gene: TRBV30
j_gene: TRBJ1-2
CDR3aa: CAAEGYGYTF

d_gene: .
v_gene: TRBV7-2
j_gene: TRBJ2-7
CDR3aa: CASRLNERHEQYF

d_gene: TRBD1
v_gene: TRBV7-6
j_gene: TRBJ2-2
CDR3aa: CASSLVAGQDTGELFF

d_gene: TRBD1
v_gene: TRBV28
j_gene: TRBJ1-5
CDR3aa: CASSTGGSHQPQHF

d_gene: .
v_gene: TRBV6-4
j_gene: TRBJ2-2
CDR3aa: CASSAKNTGELFF

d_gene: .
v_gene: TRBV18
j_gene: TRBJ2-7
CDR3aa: CASSPSDIYEQYF

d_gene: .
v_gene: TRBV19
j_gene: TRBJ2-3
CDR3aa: CASSIAGVEDTQYF

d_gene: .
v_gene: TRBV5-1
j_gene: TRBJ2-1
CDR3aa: CASTGYNEQFF

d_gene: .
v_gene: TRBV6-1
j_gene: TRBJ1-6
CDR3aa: CASSEWLYGVDNSPLHF